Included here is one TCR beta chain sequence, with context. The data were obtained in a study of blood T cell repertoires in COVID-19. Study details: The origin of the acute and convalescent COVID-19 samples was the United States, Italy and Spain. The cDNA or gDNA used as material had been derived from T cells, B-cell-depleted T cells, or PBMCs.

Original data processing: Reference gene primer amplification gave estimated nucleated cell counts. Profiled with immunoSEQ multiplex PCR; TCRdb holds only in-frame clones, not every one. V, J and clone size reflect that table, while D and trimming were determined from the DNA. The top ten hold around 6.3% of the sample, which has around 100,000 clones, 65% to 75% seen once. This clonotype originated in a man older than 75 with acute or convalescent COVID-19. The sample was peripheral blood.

The CDR3 loop is CASSPHRGEAFF. CDR3 in DNA: TGTGCCAGCAGCCCCCATCGGGGAGAAGCTTTCTTT. The chain recombines TRBV11-3 with TRBJ1-1, with no clear D. CDR3 length: 12 residues. The germline V gene has CDR1 SGHNT and CDR2 YENEEA. V was pared by 5 bases and J by 8 bases, with 12 bases between. The full variable domain, with the rest looked up from reference TRBV11-3 and TRBJ1-1, is EAGVVQSPRYKIIEKKQPVAFWCNPISGHNTLYWYLQNLGQGPELLIRYENEEAVDDSQLPKDRFSAERLKGVDSTLKIQPAELGDSAVYLCASSPHRGEAFFGQGTRLTVV.